This T cell receptor (beta chain) stems from a study of blood T cells in healthy people across ages. A second PCR, run for about 6 to 11 cycles, used a sample-barcoded 5' primer plus a J-beta primer mix. Samples each returned at least 3 million CDR3-containing paired-end reads. In TCRdb, the 5' RACE reads were re-called with MiXCR into one record per CDR3 protein. This table has about 1.4 million distinct CDR3 sequences, approximately 59% appearing once. Findings and limits, study-wide: The study found more naive CD4+ cells and higher diversity in long-lived than aged donors.

This clonotype was counted only a few times. Its cognate antigen is unknown. CDR3 length equals 13 residues. Germline assignment: CDR1 SQVTM and CDR2 ANQGSEA. The ends lost 4 bases at V and 3 bases at J; junction bases unmatched: 2. What was sequenced was blood. This chain uses TRBV29-1 with TRBJ2-1; TRBD2 aligns across 8 bases. The sequence came from a man aged 18 to 29 in good health. CDR3 region: CSVGLANYNEQFF. CDR3 sequence (DNA): TGCAGCGTTGGACTAGCGAACTACAATGAGCAGTTCTTC.